This T cell receptor (beta chain) derives from a study of metastatic and nonmetastatic thyroid tumors. Study-wide findings and caveats: It was reportedly found that TCR beta diversity was significantly higher in malignant thyroid tumors than in benign nodules, a difference seen in both blood and tumor samples.

With MiXCR, TCRdb called clones anew from the PCR reads. This sample has 5,000 to 7,000 clones; roughly 30% occur once, and the top ten carry over 15%. Patients had received no treatment of any kind before thyroid surgery. The CDR3 runs 16 residues. V shed 4 bases and J 7 bases; nucleotides not matched to a gene: 13. From germline, CDR1 is SGHRS and CDR2 YFSETQ. This clone was counted a few times. What it binds is not known. The chain links TRBV5-1 to TRBJ2-1; TRBD2 agrees at 8 bases. The specimen was adjacent normal tissue. The TCR comes from a female donor with papillary thyroid cancer or a benign thyroid nodule (not recorded which). Some clones in this sample may be carry-over from other donors' samples. The CDR3, as DNA: TGCGCCAGCAGCCCATCGGGACTAGGTTTGGGTAATGAGCAGTTCTTC. This sequence encodes CASSPSGLGLGNEQFF. Full variable domain (remainder filled in from reference TRBV5-1 and TRBJ2-1): KAGVTQTPRYLIKTRGQQVTLSCSPISGHRSVSWYQQTPGQGLQFLFEYFSETQRNKGNFPGRFSGRQFSNSRSEMNVSTLELGDSALYLCASSPSGLGLGNEQFFGPGTRLTVL.